Below, 13 T cell receptor beta chains from the same sample are listed, as sequenced in a study of CD8 T cells in Susac syndrome. Reverse transcription of about 0.5 to 1 ug RNA was carried out with random hexamers. TCRdb re-called the immunoSEQ multiplex PCR reads with MiXCR, one entry per CDR3 protein. The sample includes approximately 280,000 distinct CDR3 sequences, roughly 85% of them seen just once. Sequences were obtained from CD8+ T cells from PBMCs. These receptors came from a human donor with multiple sclerosis.

This chain joins TRBV19 and TRBJ2-7; 7 bases line up with TRBD2. The V gene end was trimmed by 10 bases and the J gene end by 0 bases; junction bases not matched to a gene: 6. The CDR3 is made up of 13 amino acids. CDR1 and CDR2 from the germline V gene are LNHDA and SQIVND (reference sequence). The CDR3 DNA follows: TGTGCCACCGCTAGCGGAGTCTCCTACGAGCAGTACTTC. Translated: CATASGVSYEQYF.

This clonotype came up once. The genes are TRBV30 and TRBJ1-2, with 7 bases aligning to TRBD1. Trimming removed 5 bases from V and 9 bases from J; junction bases left unmatched: 6. This CDR3 comprises 11 residues. Germline CDR1 GTSNPN, CDR2 SVGIG (reference sequence). The CDR3 DNA is TGTGCCTGGGCAGACAGGGTCAGCTACACCTTC. Residues: CAWADRVSYTF. Variable domain in full (rest from reference TRBV30 and TRBJ1-2): SQTIHQWPATLVQPVGSPLSLECTVEGTSNPNLYWYRQAAGRGLQLLFYSVGIGQISSEVPQNLSASRPQDRQFILSSKKLLLSDSGFYLCAWADRVSYTFGSGTRLTVV.

This rearrangement joins TRBV25-1 to TRBJ2-5; D perhaps matches TRBD2 (6 bases). The germline V and J ends were trimmed by 11 bases and 5 bases, with 15 bases remaining between them. This CDR3 region has 12 residues. Germline values: CDR1 MGHDK, CDR2 SYGVNS. The CDR3 DNA sequence: TGTGCCGACGGGGTAGGGAGGGAGACCCAGTACTTC. It is translated as CADGVGRETQYF.

This chain joins TRBV18 and TRBJ2-2, with D possibly TRBD1 on 6 matching bases. The CDR3 has 16 amino acids. Trimming took 3 bases from V and 2 from J, leaving 13 bases between them. Germline CDR1 and CDR2: KGHSH and LQKENI. CDR3 in DNA: TGTGCCAGCTCACCCATTGGGACACTTAACACCGGGGAGCTGTTTTTT. It yields the protein CASSPIGTLNTGELFF.

J is TRBJ2-7 and V is TRBV6-1; D might be TRBD2 (6 bases). The V gene lost 4 bases and the J gene lost 3 bases, with 19 bases spanning the gap. Germline V CDR1 and CDR2: MNHNS, SASEGT. There are 16 residues in the CDR3. The CDR3 loop is CASSASAEGFFYEQYF. CDR3 DNA: TGTGCCAGCAGTGCGTCAGCGGAGGGGTTCTTCTACGAGCAGTACTTC.

The gene calls are TRBV3-1 and TRBJ2-3; tentative D call: TRBD2 (5 bases). Germline V lookup: CDR1 LGHDT, CDR2 YNNKEL (reference sequence). V was pared by 4 bases and J by 6 bases, with 8 bases between. The CDR3 runs 12 residues. The CDR3, as DNA: TGTGCCAGCAGCCGGCCGGGGGATACGCAGTATTTT. It encodes CASSRPGDTQYF.

The gene calls are TRBV5-1 and TRBJ1-1, with 10 bases aligning to TRBD1. V shed 2 bases and J 5 bases; nucleotides not matched to a gene: 6. The CDR3 runs to 15 residues. Germline V gene lookup returns CDR1 SGHRS and CDR2 YFSETQ. The CDR3 is CASSFRTGGRTEAFF. Written as DNA, the CDR3 is TGCGCCAGCAGCTTCCGGACAGGGGGTCGGACTGAAGCTTTCTTT.

The chain has TRBV4-2 and TRBJ1-1; no reliable D call. Germline lookup yields CDR1 LGHNA and CDR2 YNFKEQ. V gave up 0 bases and J gave up 4 bases, with 6 bases separating them. This CDR3 comprises 13 residues. CDR3 protein: CASSQDSSTEAFF. The CDR3 DNA reads TGTGCCAGCAGCCAAGACTCGAGCACTGAAGCTTTCTTT.

CDR3: CASGWRGPSYEQYF. As DNA, the CDR3 is TGTGCCAGCGGGTGGCGGGGCCCGTCCTACGAGCAGTACTTC. The chain employs TRBV7-8 and TRBJ2-7, with a possible D match to TRBD2 (6 bases). Looked up from germline, CDR1 is SGHVS and CDR2 is FQNEAQ. V shed 8 bases and J shed 1 base, with 15 bases lying between them. This CDR3 has 14 residues.

The V call is TRBV20-1, the J call TRBJ2-5; 10 bases agree with TRBD2. The trim removed 5 bases at V and 2 bases at J, leaving 8 bases unmatched. Per the germline V gene, CDR1 is DFQATT and CDR2 is SNEGSKA (reference sequence). The CDR3 is 15 amino acids. The CDR3 DNA follows: TGCAGTGCTTACCATCTAGCGGGAGAACAAGAGACCCAGTACTTC. Residues: CSAYHLAGEQETQYF.

The rearrangement joins TRBV14 to TRBJ2-5; D might be TRBD1 (5 bases). Trimming took off 0 bases at V and 2 bases at J, with 19 bases between the two ends. CDR3 length: 18 amino acids. The germline CDR1 and CDR2 sequences are SGHDN and FVKESK. CDR3 sequence (DNA): TGTGCCAGCAGCCAAGATCAAACGGACACTCCACCTCAAGAGACCCAGTACTTC. It yields the protein CASSQDQTDTPPQETQYF.

CDR3 amino acids: CASSLQLRETQYF. CDR3 bases: TGTGCCAGCAGTTTGCAGCTCAGGGAGACCCAGTACTTC. The chain links TRBV27 to TRBJ2-5; no clear D. V gave up 3 bases and J gave up 5 bases, with 10 bases separating them. The germline V gene encodes CDR1 MNHEY and CDR2 SMNVEV (reference sequence). The CDR3 sequence is 13 residues long.

V is TRBV7-6 and J is TRBJ2-3; no firm D call. V shed 3 bases and J shed 2 bases, with 15 bases lying between them. This CDR3 comprises 16 residues. The germline gives CDR1 SGHVS, CDR2 FNYEAQ. CDR3 loop: CASSFPRRTLTDTQYF. The DNA for the CDR3 is TGTGCCAGCAGCTTCCCGCGGAGAACCCTCACAGATACGCAGTATTTT.